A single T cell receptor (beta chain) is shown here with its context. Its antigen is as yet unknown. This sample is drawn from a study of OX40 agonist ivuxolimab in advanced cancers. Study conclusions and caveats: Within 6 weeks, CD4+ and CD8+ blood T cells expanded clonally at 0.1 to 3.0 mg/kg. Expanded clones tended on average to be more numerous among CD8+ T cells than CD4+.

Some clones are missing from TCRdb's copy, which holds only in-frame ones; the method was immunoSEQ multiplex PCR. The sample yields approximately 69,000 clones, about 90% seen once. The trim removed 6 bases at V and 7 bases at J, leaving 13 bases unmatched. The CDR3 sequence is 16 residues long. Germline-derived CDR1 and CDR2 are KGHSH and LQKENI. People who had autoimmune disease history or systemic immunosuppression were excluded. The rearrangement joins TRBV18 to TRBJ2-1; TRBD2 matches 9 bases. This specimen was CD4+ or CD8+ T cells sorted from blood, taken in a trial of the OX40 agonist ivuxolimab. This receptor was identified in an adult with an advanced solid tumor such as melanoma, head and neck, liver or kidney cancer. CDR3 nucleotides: TGTGCCAGCTCGCCCAAGGCGGGAGGGGATCAGAATGAGCAGTTCTTC. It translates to CASSPKAGGDQNEQFF.